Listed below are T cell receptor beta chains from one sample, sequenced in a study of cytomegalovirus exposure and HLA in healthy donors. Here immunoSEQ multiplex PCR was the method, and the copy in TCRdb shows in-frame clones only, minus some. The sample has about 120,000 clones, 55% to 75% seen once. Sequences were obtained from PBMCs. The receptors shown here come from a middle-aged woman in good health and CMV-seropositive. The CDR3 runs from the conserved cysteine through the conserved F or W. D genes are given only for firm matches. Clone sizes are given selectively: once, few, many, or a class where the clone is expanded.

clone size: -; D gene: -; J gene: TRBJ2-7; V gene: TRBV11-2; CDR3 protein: CASSLDRSSYEQYF; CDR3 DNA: TGTGCCAGCAGCTTAGACAGGTCCTCCTACGAGCAGTACTTC
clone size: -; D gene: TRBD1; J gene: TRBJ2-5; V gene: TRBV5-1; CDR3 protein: CASSPDRSQETQYF; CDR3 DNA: TGCGCCAGCAGCCCGGACAGGTCCCAAGAGACCCAGTACTTC
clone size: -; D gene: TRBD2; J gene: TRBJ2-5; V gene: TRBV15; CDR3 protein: CATSGGSGGRETQYF; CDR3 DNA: TGTGCCACCAGCGGGGGTAGCGGGGGAAGAGAGACCCAGTACTTC
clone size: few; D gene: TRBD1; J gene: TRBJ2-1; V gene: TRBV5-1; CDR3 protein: CASSPRTGTGGVNEQFF; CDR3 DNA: TGCGCCAGCAGCCCGCGAACCGGGACAGGGGGGGTCAATGAGCAGTTCTTC
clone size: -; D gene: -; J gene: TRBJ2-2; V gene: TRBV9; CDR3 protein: CASSVTGTGELFF; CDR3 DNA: TGTGCCAGCAGCGTAACGGGCACCGGGGAGCTGTTTTTT
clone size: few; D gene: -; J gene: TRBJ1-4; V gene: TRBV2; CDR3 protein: CASSELRTTNEKLFF; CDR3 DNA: TGTGCCAGCAGTGAGCTACGAACAACTAATGAAAAACTGTTTTTT
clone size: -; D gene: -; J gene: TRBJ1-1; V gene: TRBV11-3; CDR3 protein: CASSLGSGFEAFF; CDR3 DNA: TGTGCCAGCAGCTTAGGGTCGGGATTTGAAGCTTTCTTT
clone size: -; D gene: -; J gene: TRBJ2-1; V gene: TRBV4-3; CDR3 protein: CASSHRPLADEQFF; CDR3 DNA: TGCGCCAGCAGCCATAGACCCTTGGCGGATGAGCAGTTCTTC
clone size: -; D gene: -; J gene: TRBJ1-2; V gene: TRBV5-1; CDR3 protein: CASSLDPGNGYTF; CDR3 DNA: TGCGCCAGCAGCTTGGATCCAGGGAATGGCTACACCTTC
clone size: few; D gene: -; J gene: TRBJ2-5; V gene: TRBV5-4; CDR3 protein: CASSSTGTALETQYF; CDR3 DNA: TGTGCCAGCAGCTCCACCGGGACTGCGCTTGAAACCCAGTACTTC
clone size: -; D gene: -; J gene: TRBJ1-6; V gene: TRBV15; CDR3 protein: CATSREIQGGSPLHF; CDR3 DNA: TGTGCCACCAGCAGAGAAATACAGGGCGGTTCACCCCTCCACTTT
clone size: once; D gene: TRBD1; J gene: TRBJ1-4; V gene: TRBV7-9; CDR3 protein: CASSFTGEVGKLFF; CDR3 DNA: TGTGCCAGCAGCTTCACAGGGGAGGTCGGAAAACTGTTTTTT
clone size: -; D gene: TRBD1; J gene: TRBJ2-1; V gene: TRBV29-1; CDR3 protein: CSAVGQINNEQFF; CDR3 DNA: TGCAGCGCCGTGGGACAGATAAACAATGAGCAGTTCTTC